This TCR beta chain emerged from a study of T cell responses to AZD1222 COVID-19 vaccine. Study-wide points: The donor group comprised mostly white British people and more females; the analysis possibly underestimated clonal diversity.

CDR3 length: 12 amino acids. V lost 8 bases to trimming and J lost 10 bases, with 12 bases between them. Germline values: CDR1 MGHRA, CDR2 YSYEKL. Libraries were prepared by immunoSEQ multiplex PCR; TCRdb keeps only in-frame clonotypes and omits some of them. The table shows about 64,000 clones, with 90% to 95% occurring only once. For this clone: The antigen remains unidentified.

The TCR was taken from an adult who received the MenACWY meningococcal vaccine as a control. The sequencing used peripheral blood, collected 28 days after the second dose of the MenACWY control vaccine. V usage is TRBV4-1 and J usage is TRBJ1-6; tentative D call: TRBD1 (5 bases). The CDR3 loop is CASSGQGSPLHF. CDR3 nucleotides: TGCGCCAGCTCGGGGCAGGGATCACCCCTCCACTTT.